This T cell receptor beta chain was profiled in a study of blood T cell repertoires in COVID-19. Under the authors' procedure: By means of reference gene primer amplification, nucleated cell counts were estimated. Clones were sequenced by immunoSEQ multiplex PCR, and TCRdb holds only the in-frame ones, with some missing. For V, J and clone size, that table is used; D and trimming come from the DNA. This table has a few hundred thousand clones, about 86% appearing once. The junction had 3 bases not matched to a gene; V was cut back by 6 bases and J by 3 bases. Germline CDR1 KGHSH, CDR2 LQKENI. This CDR3 has 13 residues.

The receptor comes from a woman aged 40 to 49 with acute COVID-19. Sequencing input: PBMCs or T cells enriched from blood (not recorded which). The rearrangement links TRBV18 to TRBJ2-5; TRBD1 matches 8 bases. The CDR3 coding sequence is TGTGCCAGCTCTCGGGACAGGAAAGAGACCCAGTACTTC. Translation gives CASSRDRKETQYF.